This passage covers 26 T cell receptor beta chains from one sample sequenced in a study of blood T cells in healthy people across ages. It was with a sample-barcoded 5' primer and a J-beta primer mix that a second PCR of about 7 to 12 cycles was run. TCRdb called the 5' RACE reads again in MiXCR, with one record for every CDR3 protein. The data hold hundreds of thousands of distinct CDR3 sequences, with more than 45% observed a single time. The sample consisted of blood. Receptor source: a man aged 25 to 40 in good health.

The chain combines TRBV28 with TRBJ1-1, with a weak D call TRBD1 (6 bases). CDR3 length: 16 amino acids. The V gene lost 6 bases and the J gene lost 8 bases, with 25 bases spanning the gap. Germline V gene sequence: CDR1 MDHEN, CDR2 SYDVKM. CDR3 bases: TGTGCCAGCAGCCCCTTTATGGACAGCCGATCGATGGAAGCTTTCTTT. Translation gives CASSPFMDSRSMEAFF.

V and J are TRBV28 and TRBJ1-1; weak D call: TRBD1 (6 bases). CDR3 length: 11 residues. The V and J ends lost 6 bases and 7 bases respectively, with 9 bases between them. Germline assignment: CDR1 MDHEN and CDR2 SYDVKM. Here the CDR3 reads CASSQQGEAFF. The CDR3 DNA sequence: TGTGCCAGCAGCCAACAGGGTGAAGCTTTCTTT. Together with reference TRBV28 and TRBJ1-1, the CDR3 gives the full variable domain: DVKVTQSSRYLVKRTGEKVFLECVQDMDHENMFWYRQDPGLGLRLIYFSYDVKMKEKGDIPEGYSVSREKKERFSLILESASTNQTSMYLCASSQQGEAFFGQGTRLTVV.

V usage is TRBV20-1 and J usage is TRBJ1-1; D might be TRBD1 (5 bases). Germline V gives CDR1 DFQATT, CDR2 SNEGSKA (reference sequence). This CDR3 is built from 15 residues. V shed 2 bases and J shed 1 base, with 14 bases lying between them. CDR3 coding DNA: TGCAGTGCTAGAATGGGGGGTTGGGGGAACACTGAAGCTTTCTTT. It is translated as CSARMGGWGNTEAFF.

This clonotype was seen a handful of times. CDR3 protein: CSAGLAGGSEQFF. In DNA form, the CDR3 reads TGCAGTGCTGGACTAGCGGGAGGGAGCGAGCAGTTCTTC. The V and J genes are TRBV20-1 and TRBJ2-1; 15 nucleotides line up with TRBD2. V was pared by 5 bases and J by 10 bases, with 3 bases of the junction left unmatched. CDR1 and CDR2 from the germline V gene are DFQATT and SNEGSKA (reference sequence). This CDR3 has 13 residues.

This clonotype was recorded a few times. The chain uses TRBV29-1 and TRBJ2-5; D is uncertain. Trimming removed 8 bases from V and 1 base from J, with 14 bases in between. The CDR3 is made up of 13 amino acids. Germline V lookup: CDR1 SQVTM, CDR2 ANQGSEA. For the CDR3, the DNA is TGCAGCTTAGAAGACCCCTTCCAAGAGACCCAGTACTTC. Protein product: CSLEDPFQETQYF.

The chain employs TRBV21-1 and TRBJ1-4. TRBV21-1 is noted as a pseudogene. The CDR3 has 18 residues. CDR3 coding DNA: TGTGCCAGCAGCAATGATTGGACCCTCGCACCGGAAGATGAAAAACTGTTTTTT. Amino acids: CASSNDWTLAPEDEKLFF.

CDR3 protein: CASSPRDRVYEQYF. DNA of the CDR3: TGTGCCAGCAGTCCCCGGGACAGGGTCTACGAGCAGTACTTC. The V and J genes are TRBV12-3 or TRBV12-4 and TRBJ2-5; TRBD1 matches at 9 bases. The last part of the DNA fits TRBJ2-7 better; the J call may be wrong. This CDR3 has 14 amino acids.

The DNA of the CDR3 is TGCGCCAGCAGTGACTCGGGACAACTCTACGAGCAGTACTTC. Protein product: CASSDSGQLYEQYF. The V gene is TRBV10-2, the J gene TRBJ2-7, with D possibly TRBD1 on 6 matching bases. The length of the CDR3 is 14 residues. Germline V gene data show CDR1 as WSHSY and CDR2 as SAAADI. The V end was cut by 3 bases, the J end by 3 bases, with 12 bases between.

The chain has TRBV3-1 and TRBJ2-7; the D gene is possibly TRBD2 (5 bases). The CDR3 has 16 amino acids. From germline, CDR1 is LGHDT and CDR2 YNNKEL (reference sequence). The V and J ends lost 4 bases and 7 bases respectively, with 23 bases between them. CDR3 DNA: TGTGCCAGCAGCCTCAATTCTCTTGGGCCGTCGGGGGAGCAGTACTTC. Encoded protein: CASSLNSLGPSGEQYF.

CDR3 DNA: TGCGCCAGCACCTCGAGACAGGGGAACAATGAGCAGTTCTTC. Protein: CASTSRQGNNEQFF. The rearrangement uses TRBV5-1 and TRBJ2-1, with TRBD1 matching over 8 bases. The germline CDR1 and CDR2 sequences are SGHRS and YFSETQ. This CDR3 comprises 14 residues. V lost 6 bases and J lost 5; bases outside the gene matches: 7.

This clonotype was observed a handful of times. The CDR3 sequence is CASSSLGNSHSQETQYF. CDR3 sequence (DNA): TGTGCCAGCAGCTCTCTGGGTAACTCCCATTCACAAGAGACCCAGTACTTC. This chain connects TRBV7-2 to TRBJ2-5; D is unclear. Germline V gene data show CDR1 as SGHTA and CDR2 as FQGNSA. V was cut by 4 bases and J by 2 bases, with 20 bases left in between. The CDR3 has 17 amino acids.

The rearrangement uses TRBV11-2 and TRBJ1-2; tentative D call: TRBD1 (6 bases). Germline CDR1 SGHAT, CDR2 FQNNGV. V lost 1 base and J 5 bases, leaving 14 bases between the germline ends. The CDR3 spans 15 residues. Here the CDR3 reads CASSLGTGPGYGYTF. Here the CDR3 DNA reads TGTGCCAGCAGCTTAGGTACAGGGCCCGGATATGGCTACACCTTC. The variable domain in full, completed from reference TRBV11-2 and TRBJ1-2, reads EAGVAQSPRYKIIEKRQSVAFWCNPISGHATLYWYQQILGQGPKLLIQFQNNGVVDDSQLPKDRFSAERLKGVDSTLKIQPAKLEDSAVYLCASSLGTGPGYGYTFGSGTRLTVV.

This chain joins TRBV4-2 and TRBJ2-5; 9 bases fit TRBD2. This CDR3 has 18 amino acids. Germline trimming cut 2 bases from V and 11 bases from J; bases unmatched to any gene: 21. Per germline, CDR1 LGHNA and CDR2 YNFKEQ. CDR3 coding DNA: TGTGCCAGCAGCCAAAATGCGGGAGGGCCGAATAGAAAGAATGAGCAGTACTTC. Encoded protein: CASSQNAGGPNRKNEQYF.

This sequence joins TRBV20-1 and TRBJ2-5; TRBD1 agrees at 7 bases. V was pared by 1 base and J by 2 bases, with 10 bases of the junction left unmatched. Per germline, CDR1 DFQATT and CDR2 SNEGSKA (reference sequence). This CDR3 region has 16 residues. The CDR3 DNA sequence: TGCAGTGCTAGAGGGGCCCCGACAGGGAATCAAGAGACCCAGTACTTC. It encodes CSARGAPTGNQETQYF.

The rearrangement links TRBV2 to TRBJ1-1, with a possible D match to TRBD1 (6 bases). CDR3 length: 12 amino acids. Germline CDR1 SNHLY, CDR2 FYNNEI. The germline V and J ends were trimmed by 5 bases and 10 bases, with 14 bases remaining between them. CDR3 coding DNA: TGTGCCAGCAGTTATGGACAGTTCCCAGCTTTCTTT. It specifies CASSYGQFPAFF.

The rearrangement links TRBV20-1 to TRBJ2-1; 7 bases are a match to TRBD2. The CDR3 totals 12 residues. CDR1 and CDR2 (germline): DFQATT, SNEGSKA (reference sequence). Trimming cost V 5 bases and J 6 bases; bases outside gene matches: 4. CDR3 loop: CSALGLSNEQFF. In DNA form, the CDR3 reads TGCAGTGCTTTGGGACTATCCAATGAGCAGTTCTTC.

The gene calls are TRBV10-3 and TRBJ1-1, with D hard to call. CDR3 size: 11 residues. Germline CDR1 ENHRY, CDR2 SYGVKD. Trimming removed 6 bases from V and 10 bases from J, with 12 bases in between. The CDR3 DNA reads as TGTGCCATCAGCTTGGACGGCCTAGCTTTCTTT. Translated: CAISLDGLAFF.

This clonotype was found a few times. V gene TRBV20-1 combines with J gene TRBJ2-5; D uncertain. Germline lookup yields CDR1 DFQATT and CDR2 SNEGSKA (reference sequence). The V end lost 6 bases, the J end lost 0 bases, and 11 bases lay between the germline ends. CDR3 length: 13 residues. The chain's CDR3 is CSAIEGYQETQYF. The CDR3 DNA sequence: TGCAGTGCGATAGAAGGGTACCAAGAGACCCAGTACTTC.

CDR3 residues: CASSFGTLKNIQYF. The CDR3 DNA is TGTGCCAGCAGTTTCGGTACCCTTAAAAACATTCAGTACTTC. This chain joins TRBV12-3 or TRBV12-4 and TRBJ2-4; no clear D gene. CDR3 length: 14 residues. V was trimmed by 3 bases and J by 4 bases, leaving 10 bases between them.

This rearrangement joins TRBV25-1 to TRBJ1-1; 7 bases line up with TRBD1. CDR1 is MGHDK and CDR2 is SYGVNS in the germline V gene. The CDR3 contains 14 residues. Germline trimming cut 5 bases from V and 4 bases from J; bases unmatched to any gene: 7. CDR3 loop: CASSPLWDSTEAFF. The CDR3 DNA reads as TGTGCCAGCAGTCCACTGTGGGACAGCACTGAAGCTTTCTTT.

The sample holds a few counts of this clonotype. The chain joins TRBV30 to TRBJ1-6, with D perhaps TRBD1 (6 bases). The CDR3 is 14 residues long. The V and J ends lost 3 bases and 8 bases respectively, with 14 bases between them. Germline V lookup: CDR1 GTSNPN, CDR2 SVGIG (reference sequence). As DNA, the CDR3 is TGTGCCTGGAGGTTCGGGACAAGGGATTCACCCCTCCACTTT. Protein product: CAWRFGTRDSPLHF.

The J gene is TRBJ2-3, the V gene TRBV5-1; 12 positions match TRBD2. CDR1 and CDR2 (germline): SGHRS, YFSETQ. V dropped 4 bases and J dropped 4; count of bases not matched to a gene: 4. This CDR3 has 15 residues. The CDR3 nucleotides are TGCGCCAGCAGCCAGGGACTAGCGGGTCCAGATACGCAGTATTTT. It specifies CASSQGLAGPDTQYF.

V is TRBV27 and J is TRBJ2-7; 9 bases agree with TRBD1. The germline V gene encodes CDR1 MNHEY and CDR2 SMNVEV (reference sequence). V dropped 3 bases and J dropped 3; count of bases not matched to a gene: 3. This CDR3 has 14 residues. CDR3 in amino acids: CASSFGTGNYEQYF. The CDR3 region has the DNA TGTGCCAGCAGTTTCGGGACAGGGAACTACGAGCAGTACTTC.

This clonotype has a single count. This rearrangement joins TRBV27 to TRBJ2-1; D is undetermined. V lost 6 bases, J lost 8 bases, and 8 bases lay in between. The CDR3 is 11 residues long. Germline CDR1 and CDR2: MNHEY and SMNVEV (reference sequence). Here the CDR3 DNA reads TGTGCCAGCAGACGTTACGATGAGCAGTTCTTC. This translates into CASRRYDEQFF.

This chain connects TRBV4-1 to TRBJ2-3; the D gene is possibly TRBD2 (6 bases). Germline assignment: CDR1 MGHRA and CDR2 YSYEKL. The CDR3 loop spans 15 amino acids. Trimming shortened V by 4 bases and J by 5 bases, and 16 bases separated the two germline ends. The CDR3 DNA follows: TGCGCCAGCAGCCGAACCTCGGGAGTTGGAGATACGCAGTATTTT. This codes for CASSRTSGVGDTQYF.

The chain recombines TRBV5-1 with TRBJ2-7; D is undetermined. V was trimmed by 0 bases and J by 4 bases, leaving 11 bases between them. Germline V CDR1 and CDR2: SGHRS, YFSETQ. This CDR3 is 14 amino acids long. CDR3 in amino acids: CASSLAGKEYEQYF. The CDR3 nucleotides are TGCGCCAGCAGCTTGGCGGGTAAGGAATACGAGCAGTACTTC. Using reference TRBV5-1 and TRBJ2-7 for the parts outside the CDR3, the full variable domain is KAGVTQTPRYLIKTRGQQVTLSCSPISGHRSVSWYQQTPGQGLQFLFEYFSETQRNKGNFPGRFSGRQFSNSRSEMNVSTLELGDSALYLCASSLAGKEYEQYFGPGTRLTVT.